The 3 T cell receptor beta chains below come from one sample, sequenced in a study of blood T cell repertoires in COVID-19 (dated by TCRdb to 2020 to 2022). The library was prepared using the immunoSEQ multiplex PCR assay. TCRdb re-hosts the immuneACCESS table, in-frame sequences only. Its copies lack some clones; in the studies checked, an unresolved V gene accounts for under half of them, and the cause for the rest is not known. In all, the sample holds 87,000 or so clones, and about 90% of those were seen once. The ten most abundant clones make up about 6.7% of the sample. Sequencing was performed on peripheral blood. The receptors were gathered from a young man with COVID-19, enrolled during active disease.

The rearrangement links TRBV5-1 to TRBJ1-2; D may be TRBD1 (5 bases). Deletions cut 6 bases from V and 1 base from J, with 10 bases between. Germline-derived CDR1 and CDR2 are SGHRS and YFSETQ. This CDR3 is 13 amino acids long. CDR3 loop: CASKTDINYGYTF. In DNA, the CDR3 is TGCGCCAGCAAGACGGACATTAACTATGGCTACACCTTC.

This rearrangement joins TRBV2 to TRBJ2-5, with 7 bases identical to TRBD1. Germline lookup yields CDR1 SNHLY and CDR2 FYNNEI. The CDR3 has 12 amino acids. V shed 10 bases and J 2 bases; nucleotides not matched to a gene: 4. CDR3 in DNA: TGTGCCACTGGGACAGTGCAAGAGACCCAGTACTTC. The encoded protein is CATGTVQETQYF.

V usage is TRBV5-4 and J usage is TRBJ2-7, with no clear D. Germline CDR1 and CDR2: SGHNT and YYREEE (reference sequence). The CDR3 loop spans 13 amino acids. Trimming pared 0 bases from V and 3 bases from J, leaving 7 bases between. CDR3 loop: CASSLGVLYEQYF. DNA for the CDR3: TGTGCCAGCAGCTTGGGAGTCCTCTACGAGCAGTACTTC.